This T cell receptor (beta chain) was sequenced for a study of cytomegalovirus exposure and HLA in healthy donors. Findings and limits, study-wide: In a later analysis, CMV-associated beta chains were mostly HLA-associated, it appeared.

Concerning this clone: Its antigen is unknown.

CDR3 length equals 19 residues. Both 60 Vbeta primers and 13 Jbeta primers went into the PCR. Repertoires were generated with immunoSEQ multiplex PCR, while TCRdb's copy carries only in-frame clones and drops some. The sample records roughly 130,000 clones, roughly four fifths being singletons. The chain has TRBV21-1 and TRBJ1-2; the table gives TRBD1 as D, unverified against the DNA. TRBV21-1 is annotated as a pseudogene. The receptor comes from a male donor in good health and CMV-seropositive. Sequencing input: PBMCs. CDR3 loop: CASSKGVRGQGNFDYGYTF. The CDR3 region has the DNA TGTGCCAGCAGCAAGGGTGTCCGAGGGCAGGGGAATTTCGACTATGGCTACACCTTC.